These 19 T cell receptor beta chains share one sample of origin, sequenced in a study of radiation and T cells in renal cell carcinoma. Time point denoted: blood 2 weeks post-SBRT. The treatment: 15 Gy SBRT to primary tumor, nephrectomy 4 weeks later. Measured with immunoSEQ multiplex PCR; TCRdb has only the in-frame clones, and not every one. The sample has about 130,000 clones, 88% seen once. Here the sequenced sample was blood, taken from a patient whose treatment included radiotherapy and nephrectomy. The receptor source for this set is a woman in her 70s with renal cell carcinoma.

The chain is built from TRBV19 and TRBJ1-6; a possible D gene is TRBD1 (5 bases). The germline gives CDR1 LNHDA, CDR2 SQIVND (reference sequence). The V and J ends lost 11 bases and 7 bases respectively, with 15 bases between them. The CDR3 covers 13 residues. In nucleotides, the CDR3 is TGTGCCGTGGGGGTAGGCCTAAATTCACCCCTCCACTTT. The encoded protein is CAVGVGLNSPLHF.

The chain links TRBV29-1 to TRBJ2-2; D may correspond to TRBD1 or TRBD2 (5 bases each). Germline V gives CDR1 SQVTM, CDR2 ANQGSEA. Trimming shortened V by 3 bases and J by 6 bases, and 5 bases separated the two germline ends. This CDR3 contains 11 residues. CDR3 sequence reads: CSVEGPGELFF. CDR3 bases: TGCAGCGTTGAGGGACCCGGGGAGCTGTTTTTT.

The CDR3 region is CATSRVGNLNTEAFF. CDR3 DNA: TGTGCCACCAGCAGAGTCGGCAATTTGAACACTGAAGCTTTCTTT. The genes are TRBV15 and TRBJ1-1, with D uncertain. The ends were cut back, 1 base at V and 0 bases at J, with 9 bases in the middle. This CDR3 spans 15 amino acids. The germline CDR1 and CDR2 sequences are LNHNV and YYDKDF (reference sequence).

V usage is TRBV11-2 and J usage is TRBJ2-2; D gene uncertain. The CDR3 sequence is 14 residues long. Germline V gives CDR1 SGHAT, CDR2 FQNNGV. Between the trimmed V and J ends, which lost 1 base and 3 bases, there was a span of 6 bases. The chain's CDR3 is CASSLGVDTGELFF. CDR3 in DNA: TGTGCCAGCAGCTTAGGTGTGGACACCGGGGAGCTGTTTTTT.

The V gene is TRBV7-8, the J gene TRBJ1-2, with TRBD1 matching over 10 bases. The length of the CDR3 is 16 residues. V dropped 3 bases and J dropped 0; count of bases not matched to a gene: 4. CDR1 and CDR2 from the germline V gene are SGHVS and FQNEAQ. As DNA, the CDR3 is TGTGCCAGCAGCTTGGACAGGGGGAAATCTAACTATGGCTACACCTTC. Residues: CASSLDRGKSNYGYTF.

The table lists this clone with a count of one. The chain couples TRBV7-6 to TRBJ2-5, with D perhaps TRBD1 or TRBD2 (8 bases each). The germline CDR1 and CDR2 sequences are SGHVS and FNYEAQ. The CDR3 extends over 15 amino acids. The V end lost 4 bases, the J end lost 5 bases, and 17 bases lay between the germline ends. As DNA, the CDR3 is TGTGCCAGCAGCTATGGACAGGGACTAGGGGAGACCCAGTACTTC. It yields the protein CASSYGQGLGETQYF.

This clone has more than one count but fewer than ten. This rearrangement joins TRBV7-9 to TRBJ1-3; tentative D call: TRBD1 (5 bases). Trimming shortened V by 1 base and J by 2 bases, and 12 bases separated the two germline ends. This CDR3 is 16 amino acids long. CDR1 is SEHNR, CDR2 FQNEAQ, per germline (reference sequence). The CDR3 sequence: CASSLVMGGTGNTIYF. CDR3 bases: TGTGCCAGCAGCTTAGTGATGGGGGGGACTGGAAACACCATATATTTT.

The CDR3: CASSATLQGTVFF. CDR3 in DNA: TGTGCCAGCAGTGCCACCTTACAGGGGACGGTTTTCTTT. The rearrangement joins TRBV6-4 to TRBJ1-1; TRBD1 matches at 7 bases. The CDR3 extends over 13 amino acids. Trimming took 4 bases from V and 13 from J; bases not matched to a gene: 12. Germline V gives CDR1 MRHNA, CDR2 SNTAGT.

The V call is TRBV2, the J call TRBJ1-2; D remains unclear. Germline loops: CDR1 SNHLY, CDR2 FYNNEI. The CDR3 has 14 amino acids. Trimming removed 1 base from V and 2 bases from J, with 8 bases in between. The CDR3 DNA is TGTGCCAGCAGTGAAGGCGGAAGCAACTATGGCTACACCTTC. It codes for CASSEGGSNYGYTF.

The rearrangement links TRBV14 to TRBJ1-6; D is undetermined. Germline V gene lookup returns CDR1 SGHDN and CDR2 FVKESK. The CDR3 length is 14 residues. The V gene lost 4 bases and the J gene lost 4 bases, with 8 bases spanning the gap. DNA of the CDR3: TGTGCCAGCAGCCCTAACTATTATAATTCACCCCTCCACTTT. Its translation: CASSPNYYNSPLHF.

This clone was found a few times. The chain couples TRBV4-3 to TRBJ1-1; TRBD1 might be the D (6 bases). V lost 2 bases and J 5 bases, leaving 15 bases between the germline ends. The CDR3 extends over 15 amino acids. The germline V gene encodes CDR1 LGHNA and CDR2 YSLEER. The CDR3 loop is CASSQRGAATTEAFF. DNA of the CDR3: TGCGCCAGCAGCCAAAGGGGGGCCGCAACGACTGAAGCTTTCTTT.

J is TRBJ1-2 and V is TRBV19; 8 bases map to TRBD1. V was pared by 5 bases and J by 4 bases, with 9 bases of the junction left unmatched. Germline V gives CDR1 LNHDA, CDR2 SQIVND (reference sequence). CDR3 length: 15 residues. CDR3 coding DNA: TGTGCCAGTAGTTCCCAGACAGGGGCCATCTATGGCTACACCTTC. This sequence encodes CASSSQTGAIYGYTF.

The rearrangement links TRBV6-1 to TRBJ1-2; no firm D call. Germline V gene sequence: CDR1 MNHNS, CDR2 SASEGT. Trimming cost V 5 bases and J 4 bases, with 14 bases left between them. This CDR3 is 14 amino acids long. DNA of the CDR3: TGTGCCAGCAGTAGGCCAGGAGATCTCTATGGCTACACCTTC. It yields the protein CASSRPGDLYGYTF.

V is TRBV7-8 and J is TRBJ1-5, with a possible D match to TRBD1 (6 bases). Germline V CDR1 and CDR2: SGHVS, FQNEAQ. This CDR3 is built from 14 residues. V was cut by 5 bases and J by 3 bases, with 11 bases left in between. DNA of the CDR3: TGTGCCAGCAGCCTAGGACAGATCAATCAGCCCCAGCATTTT. The encoded protein is CASSLGQINQPQHF.

This clone has just one count. The J gene is TRBJ2-1, the V gene TRBV2; 10 bases are a match to TRBD2. Germline V gives CDR1 SNHLY, CDR2 FYNNEI. CDR3 size: 19 residues. Germline trimming cut 4 bases from V and 0 bases from J; bases unmatched to any gene: 12. CDR3 residues: CASSARPSGGVSSYNEQFF. The CDR3 nucleotides read TGTGCCAGCAGTGCGAGGCCTAGCGGGGGTGTGAGCTCCTACAATGAGCAGTTCTTC.

This sequence joins TRBV5-1 and TRBJ1-6; maybe TRBD1 (5 bases). The V and J ends lost 0 bases and 9 bases respectively, with 10 bases between them. This CDR3 has 14 amino acids. Germline V gives CDR1 SGHRS, CDR2 YFSETQ. The CDR3 DNA is TGCGCCAGCAGCTTGGCCGGGACTCCTTCACCCCTCCACTTT. Its translation: CASSLAGTPSPLHF.

The V call is TRBV2, the J call TRBJ2-3; perhaps TRBD2 as D (5 bases). The CDR3 has 13 residues. Germline CDR1 is SNHLY and CDR2 is FYNNEI. V dropped 4 bases and J dropped 2 bases, with 7 bases sitting between them. CDR3 nucleotides: TGTGCCAGCAGTGGGACTTACACAGATACGCAGTATTTT. Its protein is CASSGTYTDTQYF.

The chain is built from TRBV27 and TRBJ1-2; 7 bases are shared with TRBD1. The CDR3 is 14 amino acids. The V and J ends lost 4 bases and 5 bases, in that order; junction bases with no gene match: 7. Germline V gene lookup returns CDR1 MNHEY and CDR2 SMNVEV (reference sequence). The CDR3 loop reads CASSYDRVGYGYTF. The CDR3, as DNA: TGTGCCAGCAGTTACGACAGGGTAGGGTATGGCTACACCTTC.

This chain links TRBV28 with TRBJ1-1; 7 bases map to TRBD1. This CDR3 is built from 13 residues. Germline V CDR1 and CDR2: MDHEN, SYDVKM. Unmatched junction bases numbered 2, after V lost 6 bases and J lost 1 base. CDR3 in amino acids: CASSRQGNTEAFF. CDR3 coding DNA: TGTGCCAGCAGCCGACAGGGGAACACTGAAGCTTTCTTT.